These T cell receptor beta chains were read from a single sample in a study of T cells in Graves' hyperthyroidism and ophthalmopathy. TCRdb re-called the multiplex PCR reads through MiXCR, storing one row per CDR3 protein. Of about 840,000 distinct CDR3 sequences detected, more than 30% appear once; the ten largest clones hold roughly 8.3%. Sequenced material: blood. These receptors were taken from a man aged 18 to 30 with Graves' hyperthyroidism. The CDR3 runs from the conserved cysteine through the conserved F or W. D genes are given only for firm matches.

TRBJ2-5,.,TRBV13,CASSLRQAGFTQETQYF
TRBJ2-6,.,TRBV19,CASSIAFGAGANVLTF
TRBJ1-6,.,TRBV27,CASSLNRASANSPLHF
TRBJ1-1,.,TRBV12-3/TRBV12-4,CASSLVGGVNTEAFF
TRBJ1-5,TRBD1,TRBV19,CASSITGGSQPQHF
TRBJ2-2,TRBD2,TRBV25-1,CASSGEGGTGELFF
TRBJ1-2,.,TRBV19,CASSIWRDAGYTF
TRBJ2-7,.,TRBV6-1,CASSEGDEGPYEQYF
TRBJ2-7,TRBD1,TRBV6-5,CASSLGQGAQIEQYF
TRBJ2-7,.,TRBV20-1,CSAARADITSYEQYF
TRBJ2-5,.,TRBV19,CATTDRLGGSQYF
TRBJ2-7,.,TRBV10-3,CAISEDRLGEQYF
TRBJ2-7,.,TRBV7-9,CASSLGWGPNEQYF
TRBJ2-7,.,TRBV10-3,CAIKKGGLSYEQYF